These 32 T cell receptor beta chains came from one sample sequenced in a study of T cells after yellow fever vaccination. MiXCR, run by TCRdb on the 5' RACE reads, gives a single entry per CDR3 protein. The sample includes hundreds of thousands of distinct CDR3 sequences, just over 20% seen only once; the top ten take about a sixth. The input for sequencing was PBMCs, taken more than 20 days after the first yellow fever vaccination. These receptors originate from a man between 18 and 35 years old who received the YFV17D yellow fever vaccine.

This chain connects TRBV10-1 to TRBJ2-7; 9 bases match TRBD1. Per germline, CDR1 WNHNN and CDR2 SYGVQD (reference sequence). V lost 6 bases and J lost 2; bases outside the gene matches: 5. The CDR3 has 14 amino acids. The CDR3 DNA follows: TGCGCCAGCAGGGGGGACAGGGACCCCTACGAGCAGTACTTC. Amino acids: CASRGDRDPYEQYF.

The rearrangement links TRBV16 to TRBJ2-2, with a weak D call TRBD1 (6 bases). The CDR3 length is 14 residues. From germline, CDR1 is KGHSY and CDR2 FQNENV. The V end was cut by 5 bases, the J end by 6 bases, with 13 bases between. The CDR3 reads CASSVGQLAGELFF. The CDR3 DNA reads TGTGCCAGCAGCGTCGGACAGTTGGCCGGGGAGCTGTTTTTT.

The chain employs TRBV21-1 and TRBJ1-4; the tabulated D call, TRBD1, remains unverified against the DNA. TRBV21-1 is noted as a pseudogene. The length of the CDR3 is 15 residues. CDR3 DNA: TGTGCCAGCAGCTGGGACGGACATAGGAGTGAAAAACTGTTTTTT. This encodes CASSWDGHRSEKLFF.

The chain is built from TRBV5-1 and TRBJ2-1; D remains unclear. This CDR3 spans 15 amino acids. V was clipped by 4 bases and J by 0 bases, with 11 bases between them. CDR1 is SGHRS, CDR2 YFSETQ, per germline. The DNA of the CDR3 is TGCGCCAGCAGCCCCCTTCGAAGCTCCTACAATGAGCAGTTCTTC. As protein: CASSPLRSSYNEQFF.

This chain uses TRBV6-5 with TRBJ2-1; 9 bases line up with TRBD2. V was pared by 0 bases and J by 8 bases, with 5 bases of the junction left unmatched. Germline CDR1 MNHEY, CDR2 SVGAGI. The CDR3 sequence is 15 residues long. CDR3 sequence reads: CASSYSGGGADEQFF. Here the CDR3 DNA reads TGTGCCAGCAGTTACTCGGGCGGGGGGGCCGATGAGCAGTTCTTC.

This clonotype was seen ten or more times. CDR3 protein: CASSYSPSSTDTQYF. CDR3 DNA: TGCGCCAGCAGCTACTCCCCCTCTAGCACAGATACGCAGTATTTT. The rearrangement uses TRBV5-1 and TRBJ2-3; no clear D. V was cut by 3 bases and J by 0 bases, with 11 bases left in between. This CDR3 comprises 15 residues. CDR1 is SGHRS, CDR2 YFSETQ, per germline.

This clonotype was recorded a few times. This chain links TRBV12-3 or TRBV12-4 with TRBJ2-1, with 12 bases fitting TRBD2. There are 14 residues in the CDR3. V was clipped by 6 bases and J by 9 bases; unmatched bases: 6. The CDR3 sequence is CASSPASGGAEQFF. In DNA, the CDR3 is TGTGCCAGCAGCCCCGCTAGCGGGGGGGCTGAGCAGTTCTTC.

The rearrangement links TRBV27 to TRBJ2-1, with D possibly TRBD1 on 6 matching bases. Looked up from germline, CDR1 is MNHEY and CDR2 is SMNVEV (reference sequence). CDR3 length: 14 residues. V gave up 2 bases and J gave up 6 bases, with 11 bases separating them. The CDR3 DNA reads as TGTGCCAGCAGTTTAGGGACACTCCTCAATGAGCAGTTCTTC. Translated, it gives CASSLGTLLNEQFF.

The chain links TRBV5-4 to TRBJ2-3; 9 nucleotides match TRBD1. The CDR3 is 16 residues long. The J segment lost 5 bases and the V segment lost 4 bases, leaving 11 bases of the junction unmatched. Germline-derived CDR1 and CDR2 are SGHNT and YYREEE (reference sequence). The CDR3 coding sequence is TGTGCCAGCAGCGGCAAACAGGGGGCAAAGGGAGATACGCAGTATTTT. Protein product: CASSGKQGAKGDTQYF.

J is TRBJ2-1 and V is TRBV12-3 or TRBV12-4, with TRBD2 matching over 8 bases. Trimming removed 6 bases from V and 4 bases from J; junction bases left unmatched: 14. The CDR3 covers 17 residues. The CDR3 region is CASSTSWAGGRYNEQFF. CDR3 bases: TGTGCCAGCAGCACTAGCTGGGCGGGGGGACGTTACAATGAGCAGTTCTTC.

The V and J genes are TRBV5-1 and TRBJ1-1; D not certain. Trimming removed 4 bases from V and 0 bases from J, with 13 bases in between. There are 15 residues in the CDR3. Germline V CDR1 and CDR2: SGHRS, YFSETQ. This chain's CDR3 is CASSPFSTVNTEAFF. The DNA of the CDR3 is TGCGCCAGCAGCCCATTCAGTACAGTGAACACTGAAGCTTTCTTT.

The chain links TRBV6-1 to TRBJ1-2; D is uncertain. Trimming shortened V by 6 bases and J by 1 base, and 12 bases separated the two germline ends. Germline V CDR1 and CDR2: MNHNS, SASEGT. The CDR3 consists of 14 residues. CDR3 region: CASRQNRNNYGYTF. The CDR3, as DNA: TGTGCCAGCAGACAAAATAGGAATAACTATGGCTACACCTTC.

The rearrangement joins TRBV11-2 to TRBJ2-3, with 12 bases that match TRBD2. The CDR3 is made up of 18 amino acids. The ends lost 3 bases at V and 6 bases at J; junction bases unmatched: 13. Per the germline V gene, CDR1 is SGHAT and CDR2 is FQNNGV. This CDR3 is CASSLSLAGGSWWDTQYF. In nucleotides, the CDR3 is TGTGCCAGCAGCTTGTCCCTAGCGGGGGGGTCTTGGTGGGATACGCAGTATTTT.

This clonotype was seen a few times. V and J are TRBV12-3 or TRBV12-4 and TRBJ2-1; either TRBD1 or TRBD2 may supply D (6 bases each). The ends were cut back, 6 bases at V and 4 bases at J, with 16 bases in the middle. The CDR3 is 15 residues long. CDR3 in DNA: TGTGCCAGCAGCATGACCCGGGGGCGATACAATGAGCAGTTCTTC. Translated, it gives CASSMTRGRYNEQFF.

This clonotype has a handful of counts. The rearrangement uses TRBV7-2 and TRBJ2-1; D unclear. CDR3 length: 14 residues. Deletions cut 3 bases from V and 10 bases from J, with 16 bases between. Germline lookup yields CDR1 SGHTA and CDR2 FQGNSA. This CDR3 is CASSFRPLGWEQFF. In DNA, the CDR3 is TGTGCCAGCAGCTTTAGACCCCTAGGGTGGGAGCAGTTCTTC.

This clonotype was counted only a few times. The chain recombines TRBV5-1 with TRBJ1-1, with 8 bases that match TRBD1. Germline V gives CDR1 SGHRS, CDR2 YFSETQ. This CDR3 has 15 amino acids. V dropped 2 bases and J dropped 2; count of bases not matched to a gene: 5. The CDR3 DNA sequence: TGCGCCAGCAGCTTACAAGGACAGGGAAACACTGAAGCTTTCTTT. This codes for CASSLQGQGNTEAFF.

The genes are TRBV9 and TRBJ2-3, with 13 bases lining up with TRBD2. This CDR3 is 16 amino acids long. In germline, CDR1 is SGDLS, CDR2 YYNGEE. Trimming took 2 bases from V and 2 from J; bases not matched to a gene: 2. CDR3 sequence (DNA): TGTGCCAGCAGCGTCGGGACTAGCGGGACCACAGATACGCAGTATTTT. This codes for CASSVGTSGTTDTQYF.

V is TRBV12-3 or TRBV12-4 and J is TRBJ1-2; the match to TRBD1 covers 8 bases. The CDR3 has 13 residues. V trimming: 9 bases; J trimming: 1 base; junction bases outside the gene matches: 4. The CDR3 DNA is TGTGCCAGTATGGACAGGGATAACTATGGCTACACCTTC. Translated: CASMDRDNYGYTF.

This clonotype was detected a few times. This chain's CDR3 is CASSHYQSSYNSPLHF. DNA for the CDR3: TGTGCCAGCAGCCATTATCAGAGCTCCTATAATTCACCCCTCCACTTT. The J gene is TRBJ1-6, the V gene TRBV4-2, with D unclear. Germline V gene sequence: CDR1 LGHNA, CDR2 YNFKEQ. The CDR3 runs 16 residues. V dropped 3 bases and J dropped 0 bases, with 9 bases sitting between them.

The chain combines TRBV3-1 with TRBJ2-1, with 16 bases that match TRBD2. Per the germline V gene, CDR1 is LGHDT and CDR2 is YNNKEL (reference sequence). V gave up 4 bases and J gave up 5 bases; unmatched junction bases: 11. The CDR3 totals 19 residues. The CDR3 region is CASSPQGTSGGASHNEQFF. The CDR3 DNA is TGTGCCAGCAGCCCTCAAGGGACTAGCGGGGGGGCGTCCCACAATGAGCAGTTCTTC.

The chain recombines TRBV21-1 with TRBJ2-3; the table gives TRBD1 as D, unverified against the DNA. TRBV21-1 constitutes a pseudogene. There are 15 residues in the CDR3. CDR3 loop: CAKKRQGLWEDTQYF. The CDR3 DNA reads as TGTGCCAAAAAACGACAGGGACTATGGGAAGATACGCAGTATTTT.

The chain joins TRBV11-2 to TRBJ1-5; 8 nucleotides match TRBD1. The CDR3 totals 15 residues. Germline trimming cut 5 bases from V and 5 bases from J; bases unmatched to any gene: 8. Per germline, CDR1 SGHAT and CDR2 FQNNGV. This CDR3 is CASSPGGRGHQPQHF. In DNA, the CDR3 is TGTGCCAGCAGCCCTGGGGGCAGGGGGCATCAGCCCCAGCATTTT.

The chain employs TRBV4-3 and TRBJ1-1; D may be TRBD1 (6 bases). Looked up from germline, CDR1 is LGHNA and CDR2 is YSLEER. The CDR3 spans 13 residues. V was clipped by 10 bases and J by 3 bases, with 15 bases between them. CDR3 region: CATGGGVHTEAFF. The DNA of the CDR3 is TGCGCCACCGGAGGGGGGGTGCACACTGAAGCTTTCTTT.

The chain uses TRBV11-2 and TRBJ1-2; 7 positions match TRBD1. Unmatched junction bases numbered 23, after V lost 3 bases and J lost 10 bases. CDR1 SGHAT and CDR2 FQNNGV come from the germline V gene. The CDR3 length is 18 residues. The CDR3 loop reads CASSFPRGDRINSIVYTF. The CDR3 DNA follows: TGTGCCAGCAGCTTTCCCCGTGGGGACAGAATTAACTCTATTGTCTACACCTTC.

This clonotype was detected only a few times. The rearrangement joins TRBV18 to TRBJ2-7; no reliable D call. The CDR3 consists of 14 residues. The V and J ends lost 5 bases and 3 bases respectively, with 14 bases between them. The germline gives CDR1 KGHSH, CDR2 LQKENI. Written as DNA, the CDR3 is TGTGCCAGCTCAACCTATGCCCAAAGCTACGAGCAGTACTTC. Protein product: CASSTYAQSYEQYF. Supplemented by reference TRBV18 and TRBJ2-7, the full variable domain reads NAGVMQNPRHLVRRRGQEARLRCSPMKGHSHVYWYRQLPEEGLKFMVYLQKENIIDESGMPKERFSAEFPKEGPSILRIQQVVRGDSAAYFCASSTYAQSYEQYFGPGTRLTVT.

There are many counts of this clonotype. V is TRBV7-2 and J is TRBJ2-1, with TRBD1 as a possible D gene (6 bases). V was pared by 2 bases and J by 2 bases, with 13 bases between. The germline gives CDR1 SGHTA, CDR2 FQGNSA. CDR3 length: 16 amino acids. CDR3 coding DNA: TGTGCCAGCAGCTTATTGCTAGGGGGTCCCTACAATGAGCAGTTCTTC. Protein product: CASSLLLGGPYNEQFF.

This clonotype was seen repeatedly, ten times or more. The J gene is TRBJ1-2, the V gene TRBV7-6, with 7 bases aligning to TRBD1. The CDR3 totals 14 residues. Germline loops: CDR1 SGHVS, CDR2 FNYEAQ. V dropped 3 bases and J dropped 7; count of bases not matched to a gene: 8. CDR3 region: CASSFDREGGGYTF. For the CDR3, the DNA is TGTGCCAGCAGCTTTGACAGGGAGGGTGGTGGCTACACCTTC.

This sequence joins TRBV5-5 and TRBJ1-6, with a tentative D call TRBD1 (5 bases). Germline V lookup: CDR1 SGHKS, CDR2 YYEKEE (reference sequence). V lost 3 bases, J lost 8 bases, and 15 bases lay in between. CDR3 length: 15 amino acids. In DNA, the CDR3 is TGTGCCAGCAGCTCCTTCCCGGGGGAGGATTCACCCCTCCACTTT. Residues: CASSSFPGEDSPLHF. Filled out from reference TRBV5-5 and TRBJ1-6, the complete variable domain reads DAGVTQSPTHLIKTRGQQVTLRCSPISGHKSVSWYQQVLGQGPQFIFQYYEKEERGRGNFPDRFSARQFPNYSSELNVNALLLGDSALYLCASSSFPGEDSPLHFGNGTRLTVT.

The gene calls are TRBV27 and TRBJ1-5, with 11 bases lining up with TRBD1. V shed 3 bases and J 7 bases; nucleotides not matched to a gene: 5. Germline lookup yields CDR1 MNHEY and CDR2 SMNVEV (reference sequence). This CDR3 region has 15 residues. CDR3: CASSFNRDRGQPQHF. CDR3 coding DNA: TGTGCCAGCAGTTTTAATAGGGACAGGGGGCAGCCCCAGCATTTT.

V is TRBV6-1 and J is TRBJ2-1; 13 bases agree with TRBD2. V was clipped by 6 bases and J by 7 bases; unmatched bases: 6. Germline V gene sequence: CDR1 MNHNS, CDR2 SASEGT. This CDR3 has 15 residues. CDR3 sequence: CASRPTSGGVNEQFF. For the CDR3, the DNA is TGTGCCAGCAGGCCTACTAGCGGGGGGGTTAATGAGCAGTTCTTC.

This clonotype was observed a few times. The CDR3 nucleotides are TGCGCCAGCAGCTCAGTTATAGGGCTGAACACTGAAGCTTTCTTT. Its translation: CASSSVIGLNTEAFF. J is TRBJ1-1 and V is TRBV5-1; no clear D gene. In germline, CDR1 is SGHRS, CDR2 YFSETQ. This CDR3 region has 15 residues. With 3 bases removed from V and 0 bases from J, the gap between germline ends came to 12 bases. Supplemented by reference TRBV5-1 and TRBJ1-1, the full variable domain reads KAGVTQTPRYLIKTRGQQVTLSCSPISGHRSVSWYQQTPGQGLQFLFEYFSETQRNKGNFPGRFSGRQFSNSRSEMNVSTLELGDSALYLCASSSVIGLNTEAFFGQGTRLTVV.

This clonotype was counted ten times or more. The genes are TRBV28 and TRBJ1-4; the match to TRBD1 covers 9 bases. Germline trimming cut 4 bases from V and 7 bases from J; bases unmatched to any gene: 13. Germline loops: CDR1 MDHEN, CDR2 SYDVKM. The CDR3 has 17 residues. The CDR3 spells CASSSSGTGSLGEKLFF. As DNA, the CDR3 is TGTGCCAGCAGTTCCTCCGGGACAGGGTCCCTTGGTGAAAAACTGTTTTTT.